Described below is a single T cell receptor (beta chain) sequence and its context. The data derive from a study of blood T cell repertoires in COVID-19. Whole-study context: Some COVID-19 samples were acute and others convalescent; all came from the United States, Italy and Spain. PBMCs, B-cell-depleted T cells, or T cells provided the cDNA or gDNA that made up the material.

Authors' analysis steps: Amplification with reference gene primers provided the estimates of nucleated cell counts. TCRdb's copy holds only in-frame clones and misses some; the assay was immunoSEQ multiplex PCR. V, J and clone size reflect that table, while D and trimming were determined from the DNA. This table has about 70,000 clones, roughly 86% appearing once. The V segment lost 5 bases and the J segment 3 bases; nucleotides outside the gene matches: 6. Germline V lookup: CDR1 MNHEY, CDR2 SMNVEV (reference sequence). The CDR3 length is 15 residues. This receptor was taken from a human donor in a cohort sampled during active COVID-19. The sequenced material came from peripheral blood. The rearrangement uses TRBV27 and TRBJ2-3, with 9 bases lining up with TRBD1. The CDR3 here is CASSPGQGGTDTQYF. Written as DNA, the CDR3 is TGTGCCAGCAGTCCGGGACAGGGAGGTACAGATACGCAGTATTTT.